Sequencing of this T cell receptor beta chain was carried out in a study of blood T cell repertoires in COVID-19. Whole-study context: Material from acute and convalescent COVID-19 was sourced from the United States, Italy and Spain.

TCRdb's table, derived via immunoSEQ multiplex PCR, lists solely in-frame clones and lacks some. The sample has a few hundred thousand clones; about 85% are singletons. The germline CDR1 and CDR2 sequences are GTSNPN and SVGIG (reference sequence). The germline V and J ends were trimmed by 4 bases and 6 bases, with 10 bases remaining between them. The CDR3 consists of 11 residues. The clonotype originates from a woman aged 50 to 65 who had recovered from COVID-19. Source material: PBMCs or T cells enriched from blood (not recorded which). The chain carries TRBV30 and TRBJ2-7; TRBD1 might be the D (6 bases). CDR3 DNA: TGTGCCTGGATTACAGGGTCCGAGCAGTACTTC. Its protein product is CAWITGSEQYF.